The 21 T cell receptor beta chains below come from one sample, sequenced in a study of T-cell memory formation after mild COVID-19. One entry per CDR3 protein, called by TCRdb with MiXCR from the 5' RACE reads. The sample lists a few hundred thousand distinct CDR3 sequences, roughly 21% occurring once. Input material: PBMCs or a T cell subset sorted from them (not recorded which). Receptor source: an adult woman who had mild COVID-19 (a few samples of this study predate the infection). Cell type and time point are not known.

This clonotype was detected a few times. The V call is TRBV4-2, the J call TRBJ1-4; no clear D gene. V was cut by 3 bases and J by 7 bases, with 18 bases left in between. Germline assignment: CDR1 LGHNA and CDR2 YNFKEQ. This CDR3 contains 16 residues. The CDR3 DNA reads as TGTGCCAGCAGCCAGTCATCCGGGGATTGGAGTGAAAAACTGTTTTTT. This sequence encodes CASSQSSGDWSEKLFF.

The rearrangement joins TRBV13 to TRBJ2-7, with 8 bases lining up with TRBD2. Germline CDR1 reads PRHDT; CDR2 reads FYEKMQ (reference sequence). The J segment lost 6 bases and the V segment lost 4 bases, leaving 8 bases of the junction unmatched. This CDR3 is built from 14 residues. The CDR3 is CASSSGTRAREQYF. The CDR3 nucleotides read TGTGCCAGCAGCTCCGGGACTAGAGCTCGCGAGCAGTACTTC.

The V gene is TRBV10-3, the J gene TRBJ2-7; D possibly uses TRBD1 or TRBD2 (5 bases each). The V gene lost 0 bases and the J gene lost 5 bases, with 8 bases spanning the gap. The CDR3 is 13 amino acids. Germline assignment: CDR1 ENHRY and CDR2 SYGVKD. The CDR3 loop is CAISESGENEQYF. The DNA of the CDR3 is TGTGCCATCAGTGAGTCGGGGGAGAACGAGCAGTACTTC.

This clonotype was found a few times. V and J are TRBV25-1 and TRBJ2-5, with unresolved D. Germline V lookup: CDR1 MGHDK, CDR2 SYGVNS. The CDR3 has 14 amino acids. Deletions cut 4 bases from V and 5 bases from J, with 14 bases between. The CDR3: CASSGPLVPETQYF. The DNA for the CDR3 is TGTGCCAGCAGTGGGCCTTTGGTCCCCGAGACCCAGTACTTC.

The rearrangement uses TRBV29-1 and TRBJ1-3; no definite D call. This CDR3 is built from 17 residues. Germline lookup yields CDR1 SQVTM and CDR2 ANQGSEA. The V gene lost 4 bases and the J gene lost 0 bases, with 19 bases spanning the gap. CDR3 loop: CSVAVGTQGFSGNTIYF. CDR3 in DNA: TGCAGCGTTGCAGTGGGCACCCAAGGGTTCTCTGGAAACACCATATATTTT. Filled out from reference TRBV29-1 and TRBJ1-3, the complete variable domain reads SAVISQKPSRDICQRGTSLTIQCQVDSQVTMMFWYRQQPGQSLTLIATANQGSEATYESGFVIDKFPISRPNLTFSTLTVSNMSPEDSSIYLCSVAVGTQGFSGNTIYFGEGSWLTVV.

This clonotype was picked up many times. The rearrangement links TRBV5-1 to TRBJ2-4; the match to TRBD1 covers 7 bases. Germline CDR1 reads SGHRS; CDR2 reads YFSETQ. The length of the CDR3 is 12 residues. V lost 3 bases and J lost 14; bases outside the gene matches: 8. The CDR3 sequence is CASSWEGQAKYF. CDR3 nucleotide sequence: TGCGCCAGCAGCTGGGAAGGACAGGCAAAGTACTTC. Drawing the rest from reference TRBV5-1 and TRBJ2-4, the complete variable domain is KAGVTQTPRYLIKTRGQQVTLSCSPISGHRSVSWYQQTPGQGLQFLFEYFSETQRNKGNFPGRFSGRQFSNSRSEMNVSTLELGDSALYLCASSWEGQAKYFGAGTRLSVL.

A single count supports this clonotype. Sequence at one end of the junction differs from germline and may be a read error. The V gene is TRBV2, the J gene TRBJ2-5; D gene ambiguous. Germline CDR1 and CDR2: SNHLY and FYNNEI. CDR3 length equals 9 residues. This chain's CDR3 is CASSEGPHF. CDR3 bases: TGTGCCAGCAGTGAGGGTCCGCACTTC.

Many counts were recorded for this clonotype. The chain uses TRBV4-1 and TRBJ2-7; TRBD1 agrees at 9 bases. The V and J ends lost 3 bases and 3 bases, in that order; junction bases with no gene match: 6. Germline V gene lookup returns CDR1 MGHRA and CDR2 YSYEKL. This CDR3 is built from 15 residues. CDR3 region: CASSQPGQGIYEQYF. The CDR3 bases are TGCGCCAGCAGCCAGCCGGGACAGGGTATCTACGAGCAGTACTTC.

This clonotype appeared a few times. V is TRBV6-5 and J is TRBJ1-2; possible D gene TRBD1, 5 bases. Per the germline V gene, CDR1 is MNHEY and CDR2 is SVGAGI. The CDR3 length is 14 residues. V shed 1 base and J shed 8 bases, with 14 bases lying between them. The CDR3, as DNA: TGTGCCAGCAGTTACTTCCCAGGGCGGGGCGGCTACACCTTC. Translated: CASSYFPGRGGYTF.

This clonotype was seen more than once but under ten times. This chain links TRBV3-1 with TRBJ2-2, with D perhaps TRBD1 (6 bases). The V and J ends lost 4 bases and 2 bases respectively, with 11 bases between them. Germline V CDR1 and CDR2: LGHDT, YNNKEL (reference sequence). CDR3 length equals 15 residues. CDR3 DNA sequence: TGTGCCAGCAGCCTATGGACAGTAAACACCGGGGAGCTGTTTTTT. Translating gives CASSLWTVNTGELFF. Drawing the rest from reference TRBV3-1 and TRBJ2-2, the complete variable domain is DTAVSQTPKYLVTQMGNDKSIKCEQNLGHDTMYWYKQDSKKFLKIMFSYNNKELIINETVPNRFSPKSPDKAHLNLHINSLELGDSAVYFCASSLWTVNTGELFFGEGSRLTVL.

The genes are TRBV12-3 or TRBV12-4 and TRBJ2-2, with TRBD1 identical over 8 bases. V gave up 7 bases and J gave up 1 base; unmatched junction bases: 8. The CDR3 extends over 16 amino acids. CDR3 sequence reads: CASTDLGTGNTGELFF. CDR3 nucleotides: TGTGCCAGCACCGACCTCGGGACAGGGAACACCGGGGAGCTGTTTTTT.

The chain has TRBV4-1 and TRBJ1-3; D ambiguous. V shed 2 bases and J shed 0 bases, with 8 bases lying between them. Germline CDR1 and CDR2: MGHRA and YSYEKL. CDR3 size: 15 residues. The CDR3 bases are TGCGCCAGCAGCCAAAGGGAGTTCTCTGGAAACACCATATATTTT. As protein: CASSQREFSGNTIYF.

This clonotype was counted a few times. V gene TRBV7-2 combines with J gene TRBJ2-2, with TRBD1 identical over 7 bases. This CDR3 is 15 amino acids long. The germline CDR1 and CDR2 sequences are SGHTA and FQGNSA. Unmatched junction bases numbered 6, after V lost 5 bases and J lost 3 bases. The CDR3 protein is CASSPGTAHTGELFF. Written as DNA, the CDR3 is TGTGCCAGCAGCCCGGGGACAGCTCACACCGGGGAGCTGTTTTTT. Full variable domain (outside the CDR3, taken from reference TRBV7-2 and TRBJ2-2): GAGVSQSPSNKVTEKGKDVELRCDPISGHTALYWYRQSLGQGLEFLIYFQGNSAPDKSGLPSDRFSAERTGGSVSTLTIQRTQQEDSAVYLCASSPGTAHTGELFFGEGSRLTVL.

The CDR3 nucleotides are TGCGCCAGCAGCTTGGGACGGATCCTGGAGACCGGGGAGCTGTTTTTT. Residues: CASSLGRILETGELFF. This chain joins TRBV5-1 and TRBJ2-2, with unresolved D. CDR1 and CDR2 from the germline V gene are SGHRS and YFSETQ. The CDR3 is 16 amino acids. V lost 0 bases and J 5 bases, leaving 14 bases between the germline ends.

This chain connects TRBV3-1 to TRBJ2-7, with D perhaps given as TRBD1 or TRBD2 (6 bases each). Germline V CDR1 and CDR2: LGHDT, YNNKEL (reference sequence). V was clipped by 4 bases and J by 3 bases, with 16 bases between them. The CDR3 loop spans 15 amino acids. In DNA form, the CDR3 reads TGTGCCAGCAGCCCTACAGGGACGCGGGGCTACGAGCAGTACTTC. Its translation: CASSPTGTRGYEQYF.

The chain employs TRBV30 and TRBJ2-2; 14 bases line up with TRBD2. V lost 3 bases, J lost 5 bases, and 5 bases stayed unmatched. This CDR3 is built from 16 residues. Germline lookup yields CDR1 GTSNPN and CDR2 SVGIG (reference sequence). CDR3: CAWRGLAGEVTGELFF. The CDR3 DNA reads as TGTGCCTGGAGGGGACTAGCGGGAGAAGTAACCGGGGAGCTGTTTTTT. Looking up the rest from reference TRBV30 and TRBJ2-2 gives the full variable domain: SQTIHQWPATLVQPVGSPLSLECTVEGTSNPNLYWYRQAAGRGLQLLFYSVGIGQISSEVPQNLSASRPQDRQFILSSKKLLLSDSGFYLCAWRGLAGEVTGELFFGEGSRLTVL.

The chain joins TRBV9 to TRBJ2-2; D possibly corresponds to TRBD2 (6 bases). Germline V gene sequence: CDR1 SGDLS, CDR2 YYNGEE. V was clipped by 4 bases and J by 1 base, with 14 bases between them. The CDR3 has 16 residues. Written as DNA, the CDR3 is TGTGCCAGCAGCAACCCAGGGCGGGAGAACACCGGGGAGCTGTTTTTT. This sequence encodes CASSNPGRENTGELFF.

This clonotype has just a few counts. The chain couples TRBV18 to TRBJ1-5; D gene uncertain. The germline V and J ends were trimmed by 0 bases and 0 bases, with 3 bases remaining between them. The germline V gene encodes CDR1 KGHSH and CDR2 LQKENI. The CDR3 consists of 14 residues. Here the CDR3 DNA reads TGTGCCAGCTCACCACCGAATAGCAATCAGCCCCAGCATTTT. As protein: CASSPPNSNQPQHF.

This clonotype was detected only a few times. The rearrangement links TRBV7-9 to TRBJ2-7; 8 bases fit TRBD2. The germline V gene encodes CDR1 SEHNR and CDR2 FQNEAQ (reference sequence). This CDR3 has 14 residues. Trimming at V came to 4 bases and at J to 4 bases, leaving 6 bases not matched to a gene. The CDR3 DNA is TGTGCCAGCAGCTCCCCGGGGGGGGGTTACGAGCAGTACTTC. It is translated as CASSSPGGGYEQYF.

The V call is TRBV5-4, the J call TRBJ1-2; D is possibly TRBD1 (6 bases). This CDR3 has 12 amino acids. Trimming removed 0 bases at V and 8 bases at J, with 8 bases between. Germline CDR1 and CDR2: SGHNT and YYREEE (reference sequence). CDR3 in DNA: TGTGCCAGCAGCTTGGTGGGGGGCGGCTACACCTTC. Residues: CASSLVGGGYTF.

This sequence joins TRBV27 and TRBJ1-6; D is undetermined. Trimming pared 0 bases from V and 10 bases from J, leaving 25 bases between. CDR3 size: 19 residues. The germline V gene has CDR1 MNHEY and CDR2 SMNVEV (reference sequence). The CDR3 DNA reads as TGTGCCAGCAGTTTATCCGCCGGGCCGGGGTATCAAGCTAGGTCACCCCTCCACTTT. Its translation: CASSLSAGPGYQARSPLHF.